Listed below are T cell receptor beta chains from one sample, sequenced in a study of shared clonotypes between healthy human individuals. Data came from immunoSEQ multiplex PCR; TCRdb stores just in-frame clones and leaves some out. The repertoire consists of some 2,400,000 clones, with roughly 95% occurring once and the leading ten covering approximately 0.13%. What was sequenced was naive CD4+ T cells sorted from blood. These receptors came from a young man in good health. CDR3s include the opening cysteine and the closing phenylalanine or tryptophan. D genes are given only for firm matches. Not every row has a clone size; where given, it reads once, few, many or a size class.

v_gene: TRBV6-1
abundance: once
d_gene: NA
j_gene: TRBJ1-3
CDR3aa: CASSTEIGNTIYF
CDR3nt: TGTGCCAGCAGTACAGAAATTGGAAACACCATATATTTT

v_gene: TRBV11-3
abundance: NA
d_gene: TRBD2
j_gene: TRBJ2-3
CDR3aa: CASSSRTSGRGSDTQYF
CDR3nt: TGTGCCAGCAGCTCCCGGACTAGCGGGAGGGGTTCAGATACGCAGTATTTT

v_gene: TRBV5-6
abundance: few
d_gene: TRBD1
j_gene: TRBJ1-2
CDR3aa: CASSLDTSGGDYGYTF
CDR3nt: TGTGCCAGCAGCTTGGATACGTCAGGGGGCGACTATGGCTACACCTTC

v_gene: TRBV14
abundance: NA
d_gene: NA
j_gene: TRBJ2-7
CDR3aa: CASSQLRSYEQYF
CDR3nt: TGTGCCAGCAGCCAACTACGCTCCTACGAGCAGTACTTC

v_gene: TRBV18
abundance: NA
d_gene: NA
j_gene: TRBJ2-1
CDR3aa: CASVHQDRGSLTGEQFF
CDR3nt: TGTGCCAGTGTCCATCAAGATAGGGGGTCGCTTACAGGTGAGCAGTTCTTC

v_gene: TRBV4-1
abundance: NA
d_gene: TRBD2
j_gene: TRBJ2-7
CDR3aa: CASSRTTSGNSYEQYF
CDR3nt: TGCGCCAGCAGCCGCACTACTAGCGGGAACTCCTACGAGCAGTACTTC

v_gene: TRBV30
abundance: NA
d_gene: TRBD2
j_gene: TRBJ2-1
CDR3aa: CAWSVLWTSGGNEQFF
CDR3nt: TGTGCCTGGAGTGTACTATGGACTAGCGGGGGCAATGAGCAGTTCTTC

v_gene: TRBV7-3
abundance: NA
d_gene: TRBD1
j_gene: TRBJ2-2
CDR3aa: CASSQTGVTGELFF
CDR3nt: TGTGCCAGCAGCCAGACAGGGGTCACCGGGGAGCTGTTTTTT

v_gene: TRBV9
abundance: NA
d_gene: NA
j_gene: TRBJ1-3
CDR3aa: CASSVEEGLGNTIYF
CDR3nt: TGTGCCAGCAGCGTAGAAGAGGGGCTCGGAAACACCATATATTTT

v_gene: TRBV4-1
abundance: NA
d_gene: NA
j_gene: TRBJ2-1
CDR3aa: CASSHLLGAAGEQFF
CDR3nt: TGCGCCAGCAGCCACCTACTTGGGGCGGCCGGTGAGCAGTTCTTC

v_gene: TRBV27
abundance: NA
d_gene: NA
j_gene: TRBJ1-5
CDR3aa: CASSLNGANQPQHF
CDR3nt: TGTGCCAGCAGTTTAAATGGGGCCAATCAGCCCCAGCATTTT

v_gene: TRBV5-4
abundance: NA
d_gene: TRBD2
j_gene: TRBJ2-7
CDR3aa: CASSLGVGGFYEQYF
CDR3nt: TGTGCCAGCAGCTTGGGGGTGGGAGGGTTCTACGAGCAGTACTTC

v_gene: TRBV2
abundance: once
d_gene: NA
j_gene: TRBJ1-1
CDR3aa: CASSAGLNTEAFF
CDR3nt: TGTGCCAGCAGTGCCGGACTGAACACTGAAGCTTTCTTT

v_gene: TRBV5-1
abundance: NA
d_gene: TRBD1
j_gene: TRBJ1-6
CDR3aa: CASSAGQGRASSPLHF
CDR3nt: TGCGCCAGCAGCGCGGGACAGGGTCGGGCTAGCTCACCCCTCCACTTT

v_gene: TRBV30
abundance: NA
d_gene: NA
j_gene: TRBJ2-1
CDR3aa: CAWSVSALSSYNEQFF
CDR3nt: TGTGCCTGGAGTGTATCGGCCTTAAGCTCCTACAATGAGCAGTTCTTC

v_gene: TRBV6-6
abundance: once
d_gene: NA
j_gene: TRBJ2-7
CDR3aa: CASRVTASYEQYF
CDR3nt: TGTGCCAGCAGAGTGACAGCCTCCTACGAGCAGTACTTC

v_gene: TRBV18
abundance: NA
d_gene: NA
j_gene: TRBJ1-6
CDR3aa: CASCRGLLDSPLHF
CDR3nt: TGTGCCAGCTGCCGAGGGCTTCTGGATTCACCCCTCCACTTT

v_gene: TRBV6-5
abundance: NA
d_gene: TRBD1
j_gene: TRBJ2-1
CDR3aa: CASRDSYNEQFF
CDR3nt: TGTGCCAGTCGGGACAGTTACAATGAGCAGTTCTTC

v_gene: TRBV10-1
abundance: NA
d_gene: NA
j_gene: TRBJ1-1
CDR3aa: CASSERRGGAEAFF
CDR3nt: TGCGCCAGCAGTGAGCGCCGAGGGGGGGCTGAAGCTTTCTTT

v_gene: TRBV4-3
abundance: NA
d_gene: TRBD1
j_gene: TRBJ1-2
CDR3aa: CASSHDRDREIYGYTF
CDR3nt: TGCGCCAGCAGCCACGACCGGGACAGGGAAATCTATGGCTACACCTTC